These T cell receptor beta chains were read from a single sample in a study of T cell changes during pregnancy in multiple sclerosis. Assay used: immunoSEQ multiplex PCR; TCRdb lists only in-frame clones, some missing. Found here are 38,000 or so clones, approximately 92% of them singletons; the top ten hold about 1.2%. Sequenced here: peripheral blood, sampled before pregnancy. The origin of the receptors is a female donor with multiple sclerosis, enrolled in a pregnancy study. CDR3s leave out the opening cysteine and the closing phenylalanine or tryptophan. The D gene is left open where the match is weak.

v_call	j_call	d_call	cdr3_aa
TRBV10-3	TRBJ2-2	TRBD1	AMGQVANTGELF
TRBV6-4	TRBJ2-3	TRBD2	ASSSTSGSTDTQY
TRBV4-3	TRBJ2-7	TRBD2	ASSRQLAGVYEQY
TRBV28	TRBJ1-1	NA	ASSLLQNTEAF
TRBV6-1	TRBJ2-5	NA	ASIPFGGGETQY
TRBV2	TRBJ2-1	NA	ASSVKREQF
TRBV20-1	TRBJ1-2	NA	SASREGGYT
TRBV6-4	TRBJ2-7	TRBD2	ASSPGTSDEQY
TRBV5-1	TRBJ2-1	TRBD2	ASSLVPPGREGRNEQF
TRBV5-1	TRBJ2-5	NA	ASSLAGAKETQY
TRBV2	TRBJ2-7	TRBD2	ASRLPTSGGYEQY
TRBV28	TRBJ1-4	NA	ATETGGGRGYEKLF